This entry is about one T cell receptor beta chain. The target antigen is unknown. Other nucleotide sequences from this sample produce the same CDR3. Profiled with immunoSEQ multiplex PCR; TCRdb holds only in-frame clones, not every one. The sample gives about 44,000 clones, about 95% of which show up once; approximately 0.39% is in the top ten. These data are taken from a study of Tregs in tolerant kidney transplant recipients. Looking at the study overall: Sorting of CD4+CD25+CD127- cells followed 3-day belatacept mixed lymphocyte reactions, sometimes with roughly five-day graft donor restimulation. Antibodies separated recipient from donor cells. Study-level results: This study did not directly address biological reproducibility. The most relevant donor-specific Treg TCRbeta repertoire apparently came from expansion with activated donor B cells.

Germline CDR1 reads DFQATT; CDR2 reads SNEGSKA (reference sequence). V was clipped by 7 bases and J by 8 bases, with 14 bases between them. The CDR3 has 11 residues. The receptor comes from a human donor in good health. The sequencing sample was made of Tregs from blood cultured with allogeneic cells. The rearrangement links TRBV20-1 to TRBJ1-1, with D perhaps TRBD1 (6 bases). The CDR3 nucleotides read TGCAGTGGCCTGGGACAAGTCGAAGCTTTCTTT. Protein sequence: CSGLGQVEAFF.